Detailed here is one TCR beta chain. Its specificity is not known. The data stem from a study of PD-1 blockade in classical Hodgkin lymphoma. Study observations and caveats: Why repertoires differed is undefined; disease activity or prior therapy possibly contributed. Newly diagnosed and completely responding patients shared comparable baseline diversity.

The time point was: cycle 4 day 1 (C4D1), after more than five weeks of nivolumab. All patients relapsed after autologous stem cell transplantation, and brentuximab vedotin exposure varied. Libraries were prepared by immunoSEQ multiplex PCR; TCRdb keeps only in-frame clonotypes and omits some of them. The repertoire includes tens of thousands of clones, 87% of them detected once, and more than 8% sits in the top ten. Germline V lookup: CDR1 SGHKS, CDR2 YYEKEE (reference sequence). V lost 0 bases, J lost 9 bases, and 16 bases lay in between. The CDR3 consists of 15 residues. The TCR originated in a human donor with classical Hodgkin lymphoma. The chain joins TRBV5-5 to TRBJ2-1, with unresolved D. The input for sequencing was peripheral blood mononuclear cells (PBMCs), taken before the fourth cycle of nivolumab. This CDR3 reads CASSLGSSGVSEQFF. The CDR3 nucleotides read TGTGCCAGCAGCTTGGGCTCCTCAGGAGTGAGTGAGCAGTTCTTC.